This TCR beta chain was recovered during a study of CD8 T cells in Susac syndrome. Study findings and constraints: The study conceded that its TCR sequencing and HLA analysis involved relatively few individuals.

V lost 0 bases to trimming and J lost 3 bases; unmatched junction nucleotides: 3. The CDR3 is 16 amino acids. CDR1 is SGHRS, CDR2 YFSETQ, per germline. The T cells that were sequenced for TCR beta were CD8+ and CD4+ cells from blood. Controls were age- and sex-matched healthy donors. Random hexamers primed reverse transcription of about 0.5 to 1 ug RNA. The TCR beta CDR3 was amplified by immunoSEQ multiplex PCR across 54 Vbeta, 13 Jbeta. TCRdb re-called the immunoSEQ multiplex PCR reads with MiXCR, one entry per CDR3 protein. The table shows approximately 110,000 distinct CDR3 sequences, with 90% to 95% occurring only once. The count of this clonotype is one. The antigen is unknown.

The clonotype originates from a human donor in good health. Input material: CD4+ T cells from PBMCs. This chain uses TRBV5-1 with TRBJ2-1, with 10 bases aligning to TRBD2. CDR3 coding DNA: TGCGCCAGCAGCTTGGCAGGACTAGCGGTCTACAATGAGCAGTTCTTC. This encodes CASSLAGLAVYNEQFF.